This TCR beta chain was retrieved from a study of technical replicates of blood from a few donors. The method was immunoSEQ multiplex PCR; TCRdb's version includes in-frame clones alone and lacks a portion of them. Among just over 15,000 clones listed, 70% to 90% were seen once. The CDR3 sequence is 12 residues long. Germline lookup yields CDR1 GTSNPN and CDR2 SVGIG (reference sequence). Losses at the gene ends were 5 bases for V and 5 bases for J; bases not matched to a gene: 4. This sequence originates from a human donor in good health. The sample taken for sequencing was PBMCs. V and J are TRBV30 and TRBJ2-7; 9 positions agree with TRBD1. The CDR3 region has the DNA TGTGCCTGGGGACAGGGGAGCCACGAGCAGTACTTC. It codes for CAWGQGSHEQYF.